The T cell receptor (beta chain) described here comes from a study of CD8 T cells in ankylosing spondylitis. Points from the study as a whole: Reports of some motif variants in reactive arthritis synovial fluid and blood predate this one. A TCR beta motif made of several highly homologous variants seemed typical of ankylosing spondylitis blood.

It was by quantitative 5'-RACE with molecular barcodes that TCR beta libraries were made. TCRdb reanalysed the 5' RACE reads using MiXCR and keeps one entry per CDR3 protein. The top ten hold over 0.55% of the sample, which has some 240,000 distinct CDR3 sequences, 20% to 30% seen once. The germline CDR1 and CDR2 sequences are DFQATT and SNEGSKA (reference sequence). The CDR3 sequence is 12 residues long. V lost 2 bases and J 7 bases, leaving 11 bases between the germline ends. There are many counts of this clonotype. The target antigen is unknown. The TCR originated in a male donor with ankylosing spondylitis or in good health (not recorded which). Sequenced material: blood, either unsorted or a sorted T cell fraction (not recorded which). The rearrangement uses TRBV20-1 and TRBJ1-1; no reliable D call. The CDR3: CSARLPPSEAFF. CDR3 DNA sequence: TGCAGTGCTAGATTGCCCCCGAGTGAAGCTTTCTTT.